What follows are 30 T cell receptor beta chains derived from one specimen sequenced in a study of T cell responses to AZD1222 COVID-19 vaccine. The protocol was immunoSEQ multiplex PCR, while the TCRdb copy is restricted to in-frame clones and leaves out a portion. The sample holds some 200,000 clones, around 94% seen once. The sequencing used peripheral blood, collected 28 days after the second dose of the MenACWY control vaccine. These receptors were collected from an adult who received the MenACWY meningococcal vaccine as a control.

This clone was detected only a few times. The chain joins TRBV3-1 (or the pseudogene TRBV3-2) to TRBJ2-5; D is unclear. This CDR3 contains 17 residues. Germline assignment: CDR1 LGHDT and CDR2 YNNKEL (reference sequence). V was pared by 0 bases and J by 3 bases, with 17 bases between. CDR3 DNA sequence: TGTGCCAGCAGCCAAGATAGGCTGGGATTAGGCAAAGAGACCCAGTACTTC. Its translation is CASSQDRLGLGKETQYF.

The chain has TRBV5-1 and TRBJ2-5, with D tentatively TRBD2 (6 bases). V was trimmed by 0 bases and J by 5 bases, leaving 14 bases between them. Germline V gives CDR1 SGHRS, CDR2 YFSETQ. The CDR3 totals 15 residues. The CDR3 loop reads CASSLVGGPGETQYF. In DNA form, the CDR3 reads TGCGCCAGCAGCTTGGTCGGGGGTCCTGGGGAGACCCAGTACTTC.

The rearrangement joins TRBV27 to TRBJ2-1, with 8 positions matching TRBD2. Trimming at V came to 5 bases and at J to 8 bases, leaving 17 bases not matched to a gene. CDR1 and CDR2 (germline): MNHEY, SMNVEV (reference sequence). CDR3 length: 17 amino acids. The CDR3 nucleotides read TGTGCCAGCAGTCCACAGGGCTTTGGGACTAGTCTTCATGAGCAGTTCTTC. This sequence encodes CASSPQGFGTSLHEQFF.

The chain employs TRBV19 and TRBJ1-1; D is unclear. V was pared by 0 bases and J by 7 bases, with 6 bases between. In germline, CDR1 is LNHDA, CDR2 SQIVND (reference sequence). There are 12 residues in the CDR3. CDR3 DNA sequence: TGTGCCAGTAGTATAGAGGGAGATGAAGCTTTCTTT. Its translation: CASSIEGDEAFF.

The CDR3 DNA reads as TGTGCCAGTAGTAACGGGAGGATGTCCTACGAGCAGTACTTC. Translation: CASSNGRMSYEQYF. The rearrangement uses TRBV19 and TRBJ2-7, with TRBD2 identical over 7 bases. The junction had 4 bases not matched to a gene; V was cut back by 4 bases and J by 1 base. Germline V gene data show CDR1 as LNHDA and CDR2 as SQIVND (reference sequence). The CDR3 is 14 residues long.

The chain couples TRBV5-1 to TRBJ2-1, with TRBD2 matching over 7 bases. The germline gives CDR1 SGHRS, CDR2 YFSETQ. The ends lost 4 bases at V and 7 bases at J; junction bases unmatched: 8. The CDR3 sequence is 14 residues long. The CDR3 DNA follows: TGCGCCAGCAGCCGACTAGCTATAGGGAATGAGCAGTTCTTC. The encoded protein is CASSRLAIGNEQFF.

The chain carries TRBV6-5 and TRBJ1-4; 9 nucleotides match TRBD1. Germline lookup yields CDR1 MNHEY and CDR2 SVGAGI. The CDR3 sequence is 14 residues long. The V gene end was trimmed by 6 bases and the J gene end by 8 bases; junction bases not matched to a gene: 7. CDR3 bases: TGTGCCAGCAGACCGACAGGGGGTAGCGAAAAACTGTTTTTT. Protein: CASRPTGGSEKLFF.

This clone was seen just once. The chain recombines TRBV7-3 with TRBJ2-1; no reliable D call. Trimming cost V 4 bases and J 10 bases, with 11 bases left between them. The CDR3 runs 12 residues. CDR1 is SGHTA, CDR2 FQGTGA, per germline. CDR3 residues: CASSSTEGEQFF. CDR3 DNA sequence: TGTGCCAGCAGCTCGACCGAAGGCGAGCAGTTCTTC.

The rearrangement uses TRBV5-1 and TRBJ2-5; maybe TRBD2 (5 bases). CDR3 size: 13 residues. V was pared by 2 bases and J by 3 bases, with 8 bases between. CDR1 SGHRS and CDR2 YFSETQ come from the germline V gene. This chain's CDR3 is CASSLAVKETQYF. Written as DNA, the CDR3 is TGCGCCAGCAGCTTAGCGGTCAAAGAGACCCAGTACTTC.

The gene calls are TRBV27 and TRBJ1-5; TRBD1 is a possible D gene (5 bases). Germline loops: CDR1 MNHEY, CDR2 SMNVEV (reference sequence). V lost 8 bases to trimming and J lost 3 bases, with 8 bases between them. The CDR3 is made up of 12 amino acids. As DNA, the CDR3 is TGTGCCAGCGGGACCTACAATCAGCCCCAGCATTTT. It specifies CASGTYNQPQHF.

This clone was seen only once. V and J are TRBV9 and TRBJ2-2; the match to TRBD1 covers 10 bases. Germline loops: CDR1 SGDLS, CDR2 YYNGEE. The CDR3 runs to 15 residues. V lost 2 bases to trimming and J lost 6 bases; unmatched junction nucleotides: 4. Here the CDR3 reads CASSVGQGQAGELFF. In DNA form, the CDR3 reads TGTGCCAGCAGCGTGGGACAGGGGCAGGCCGGGGAGCTGTTTTTT. Full variable domain (outside the CDR3, taken from reference TRBV9 and TRBJ2-2): DSGVTQTPKHLITATGQRVTLRCSPRSGDLSVYWYQQSLDQGLQFLIQYYNGEERAKGNILERFSAQQFPDLHSELNLSSLELGDSALYFCASSVGQGQAGELFFGEGSRLTVL.

This chain connects TRBV7-3 to TRBJ2-2; a possible D gene is TRBD1 (5 bases). This CDR3 has 15 amino acids. V gave up 0 bases and J gave up 8 bases, with 13 bases separating them. Germline CDR1 reads SGHTA; CDR2 reads FQGTGA. This chain's CDR3 is CASSLTSGAAGELFF. The CDR3 DNA reads as TGTGCCAGCAGCTTAACCTCTGGGGCGGCGGGGGAGCTGTTTTTT.

The J gene is TRBJ1-2, the V gene TRBV28, with D perhaps matching TRBD1 (6 bases). Germline CDR1 and CDR2: MDHEN and SYDVKM. CDR3 length: 10 residues. The CDR3, as DNA: TGTGCTATACAGGGTTATGGCTACACCTTC. Amino acid sequence: CAIQGYGYTF.

The rearrangement links TRBV28 to TRBJ1-4; 7 nucleotides agree with TRBD1. With 6 bases clipped from V and 3 bases from J, the junction kept 16 bases outside the gene matches. Germline CDR1 and CDR2: MDHEN and SYDVKM. The CDR3 length is 18 residues. This CDR3 is CASSRGTYPGTANEKLFF. Written as DNA, the CDR3 is TGTGCCAGCAGCCGCGGTACATATCCCGGGACAGCTAATGAAAAACTGTTTTTT.

The chain uses TRBV7-3 and TRBJ2-3; TRBD2 aligns across 8 bases. Losses at the gene ends were 5 bases for V and 3 bases for J; bases not matched to a gene: 10. The CDR3 totals 16 residues. Per germline, CDR1 SGHTA and CDR2 FQGTGA. The CDR3 loop reads CASSPGTSTWTDTQYF. The DNA for the CDR3 is TGTGCCAGCAGCCCCGGGACTAGTACTTGGACAGATACGCAGTATTTT.

The chain combines TRBV7-8 with TRBJ1-1; no clear D. CDR1 and CDR2 (germline): SGHVS, FQNEAQ. The ends were cut back, 5 bases at V and 0 bases at J, with 13 bases in the middle. The CDR3 has 15 residues. The CDR3, as DNA: TGTGCCAGCAGCACCCGCCCAGGAATGAACACTGAAGCTTTCTTT. Translation gives CASSTRPGMNTEAFF. The complete variable domain, with remaining parts taken from reference TRBV7-8 and TRBJ1-1, reads GAGVSQSPRYKVAKRGQDVALRCDPISGHVSLFWYQQALGQGPEFLTYFQNEAQLDKSGLPSDRFFAERPEGSVSTLKIQRTQQEDSAVYLCASSTRPGMNTEAFFGQGTRLTVV.

This clone was picked up one time. CDR3 sequence (DNA): TGTGCCAGTAGTGGAACGAGGGGATCAACTAATGAAAAACTGTTTTTT. Protein sequence: CASSGTRGSTNEKLFF. This chain joins TRBV19 and TRBJ1-4; perhaps TRBD1 as D (5 bases). This CDR3 has 16 amino acids. The V gene's germline CDR1 is LNHDA and CDR2 SQIVND (reference sequence). V shed 5 bases and J shed 0 bases, with 13 bases lying between them.

The V and J genes are TRBV29-1 and TRBJ1-2, with a possible D match to TRBD1 (5 bases). In germline, CDR1 is SQVTM, CDR2 ANQGSEA. The CDR3 is 13 residues long. Deletions cut 3 bases from V and 4 bases from J, with 12 bases between. CDR3 DNA sequence: TGCAGCGTTGATGAGGGGCTAATCTATGGCTACACCTTC. Translation: CSVDEGLIYGYTF.

The chain is built from TRBV4-1 and TRBJ1-4; no clear D. The germline V gene has CDR1 MGHRA and CDR2 YSYEKL. Trimming pared 1 base from V and 5 bases from J, leaving 5 bases between. The CDR3 runs 13 residues. The CDR3 reads CASSQAKNEKLFF. The CDR3 DNA sequence: TGCGCCAGCAGCCAAGCCAAGAATGAAAAACTGTTTTTT.

J is TRBJ1-1 and V is TRBV6-5; D unresolved. Germline V gene sequence: CDR1 MNHEY, CDR2 SVGAGI. Deletions cut 6 bases from V and 1 base from J, with 12 bases between. CDR3 size: 14 residues. Written as DNA, the CDR3 is TGTGCCAGCAGCCCAATAACCCAGAACACTGAAGCTTTCTTT. Its translation: CASSPITQNTEAFF.

V gene TRBV5-1 combines with J gene TRBJ1-6; TRBD1 might be the D (6 bases). Per the germline V gene, CDR1 is SGHRS and CDR2 is YFSETQ. Trimming stripped 0 bases from V and 10 bases from J, with 11 bases between. CDR3 size: 14 residues. The CDR3 bases are TGCGCCAGCAGCTTGGCCAGGGGAGCCTCACCCCTCCACTTT. Translating it yields CASSLARGASPLHF.

This chain joins TRBV5-1 and TRBJ2-7; D remains unclear. The CDR3 loop spans 13 amino acids. Per the germline V gene, CDR1 is SGHRS and CDR2 is YFSETQ. V was trimmed by 0 bases and J by 5 bases, leaving 9 bases between them. The DNA of the CDR3 is TGCGCCAGCAGCTTGGACCGTCCGGACGAGCAGTACTTC. This gives the protein CASSLDRPDEQYF.

The chain joins TRBV6-1 to TRBJ1-4; no firm D call. There are 14 residues in the CDR3. V was pared by 0 bases and J by 8 bases, with 10 bases between. Germline V lookup: CDR1 MNHNS, CDR2 SASEGT. The CDR3 region has the DNA TGTGCCAGCAGTGAAGCTACGGGCACCGAAAAACTGTTTTTT. Protein: CASSEATGTEKLFF.

This clone has only one observation. The V and J genes are TRBV10-3 and TRBJ2-1; D unclear. V was cut by 9 bases and J by 5 bases, with 8 bases left in between. Germline V gene lookup returns CDR1 ENHRY and CDR2 SYGVKD. This CDR3 is 11 amino acids long. In DNA form, the CDR3 reads TGTGCCATTAACCGGGACAATGAGCAGTTCTTC. Amino acids: CAINRDNEQFF.

The V and J genes are TRBV5-8 and TRBJ2-7; possibly TRBD2 for D (5 bases). The CDR3 is made up of 13 amino acids. Germline V gene lookup returns CDR1 SGHTS and CDR2 YDEGEE. Trimming removed 1 base at V and 4 bases at J, with 9 bases between. CDR3 amino acids: CASSLTSPYEQYF. The DNA for the CDR3 is TGTGCCAGCAGCTTGACTAGTCCATACGAGCAGTACTTC.

The V call is TRBV9, the J call TRBJ1-2; TRBD1 is a possible D gene (5 bases). This CDR3 region has 16 residues. CDR1 is SGDLS, CDR2 YYNGEE, per germline. Trimming pared 2 bases from V and 4 bases from J, leaving 18 bases between. Here the CDR3 reads CASSVSGRDLFYGYTF. CDR3 coding DNA: TGTGCCAGCAGCGTCTCAGGCCGGGACCTTTTCTATGGCTACACCTTC.

The chain recombines TRBV2 with TRBJ1-2, with D hard to call. The CDR3 loop spans 14 amino acids. V dropped 3 bases and J dropped 4 bases, with 12 bases sitting between them. CDR1 and CDR2 (germline): SNHLY, FYNNEI. The CDR3 DNA reads TGTGCCAGCAGTGAGCGGGAGAGCTCCTATGGCTACACCTTC. It specifies CASSERESSYGYTF.

The chain combines TRBV7-6 with TRBJ2-1, with 13 bases aligning to TRBD2. The V and J ends lost 7 bases and 7 bases, in that order; junction bases with no gene match: 13. The length of the CDR3 is 17 residues. Looked up from germline, CDR1 is SGHVS and CDR2 is FNYEAQ. CDR3 amino acids: CASTLSTSGRTENEQFF. CDR3 nucleotides: TGTGCCAGCACCCTGTCGACTAGCGGGAGGACAGAAAATGAGCAGTTCTTC.

The count of this clone is one. The chain recombines TRBV28 with TRBJ1-1, with D unresolved. The germline V gene has CDR1 MDHEN and CDR2 SYDVKM. Trimming shortened V by 3 bases and J by 5 bases, and 10 bases separated the two germline ends. CDR3 size: 13 residues. The CDR3 reads CASSFNYRTEAFF. The CDR3 nucleotides read TGTGCCAGCAGTTTCAATTACCGGACTGAAGCTTTCTTT. Using reference TRBV28 and TRBJ1-1 for the parts outside the CDR3, the full variable domain is DVKVTQSSRYLVKRTGEKVFLECVQDMDHENMFWYRQDPGLGLRLIYFSYDVKMKEKGDIPEGYSVSREKKERFSLILESASTNQTSMYLCASSFNYRTEAFFGQGTRLTVV.

In DNA form, the CDR3 reads TGTGCCTGGAGTCGGTTCAGGGGGACCCTGAACACTGAAGCTTTCTTT. Protein: CAWSRFRGTLNTEAFF. This chain connects TRBV30 to TRBJ1-1; 7 bases agree with TRBD1. With 2 bases clipped from V and 0 bases from J, the junction kept 9 bases outside the gene matches. The CDR3 is 16 amino acids. The germline gives CDR1 GTSNPN, CDR2 SVGIG (reference sequence). The variable domain in full, completed from reference TRBV30 and TRBJ1-1, reads SQTIHQWPATLVQPVGSPLSLECTVEGTSNPNLYWYRQAAGRGLQLLFYSVGIGQISSEVPQNLSASRPQDRQFILSSKKLLLSDSGFYLCAWSRFRGTLNTEAFFGQGTRLTVV.